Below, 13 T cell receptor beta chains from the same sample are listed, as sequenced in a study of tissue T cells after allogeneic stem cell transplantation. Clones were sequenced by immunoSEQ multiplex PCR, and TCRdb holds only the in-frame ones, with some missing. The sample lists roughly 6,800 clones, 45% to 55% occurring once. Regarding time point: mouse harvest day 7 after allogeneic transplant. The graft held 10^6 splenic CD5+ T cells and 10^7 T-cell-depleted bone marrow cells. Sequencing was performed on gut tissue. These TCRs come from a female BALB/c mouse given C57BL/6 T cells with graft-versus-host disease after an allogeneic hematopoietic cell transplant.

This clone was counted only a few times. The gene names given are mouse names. The part of the CDR3 DNA that was read is TGCACCTGCAGTGCCGGGACGCTTGCAAACACAGAAGTCTTC. It is translated as CTCSAGTLANTEVF. The CDR3 in full is CTCSAGTLANTEVFF. The chain uses TRBV1 and TRBJ1-1, with D possibly being TRBD1 (5 bases). The read ends 1 residue before the CDR3 terminus; that terminus is restored from the germline J gene. The length of the CDR3 is 15 residues. Trimming removed 3 bases at V and 0 bases at J, with 11 bases between. Germline assignment: CDR1 NSQYPW and CDR2 LRSPGD (reference sequence).

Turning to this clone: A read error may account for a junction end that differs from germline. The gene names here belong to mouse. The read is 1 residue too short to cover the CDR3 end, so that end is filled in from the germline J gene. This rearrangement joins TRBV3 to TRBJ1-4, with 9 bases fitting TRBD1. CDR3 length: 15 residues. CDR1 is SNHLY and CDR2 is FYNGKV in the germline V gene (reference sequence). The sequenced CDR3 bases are TGTACCAGCAGCCCGGGACAGGGCTCCAACGAAAGATTATTT. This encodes CTSSPGQGSNERLF. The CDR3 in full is CTSSPGQGSNERLFF.

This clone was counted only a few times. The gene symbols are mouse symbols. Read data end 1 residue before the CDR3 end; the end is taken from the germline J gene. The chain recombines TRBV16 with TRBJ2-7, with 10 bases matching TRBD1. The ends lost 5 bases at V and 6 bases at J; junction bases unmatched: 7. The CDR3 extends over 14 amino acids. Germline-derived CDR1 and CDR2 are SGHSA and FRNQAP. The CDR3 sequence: CASSRDRGDFEQYF. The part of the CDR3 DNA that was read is TGTGCAAGCAGCCGGGACAGGGGAGACTTTGAACAGTAC. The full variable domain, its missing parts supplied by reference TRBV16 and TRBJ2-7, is NAGVIQTPRHKVTGKGQEATLWCEPISGHSAVFWYRQTIVQGLEFLTYFRNQAPIDDSGMPKERFSAQMPNQSHSTLKIQSTQPQDSAVYLCASSRDRGDFEQYFGPGTRLTVL.

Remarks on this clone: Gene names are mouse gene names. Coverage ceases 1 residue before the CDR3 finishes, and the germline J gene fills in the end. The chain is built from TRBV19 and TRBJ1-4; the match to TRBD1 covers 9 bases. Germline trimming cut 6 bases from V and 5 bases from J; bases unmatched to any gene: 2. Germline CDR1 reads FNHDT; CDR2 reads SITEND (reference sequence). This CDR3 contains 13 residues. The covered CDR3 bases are TGTGCCAGCACCGGACAGGGGAACGAAAGATTATTT. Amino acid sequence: CASTGQGNERLF. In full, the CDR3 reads CASTGQGNERLFF.

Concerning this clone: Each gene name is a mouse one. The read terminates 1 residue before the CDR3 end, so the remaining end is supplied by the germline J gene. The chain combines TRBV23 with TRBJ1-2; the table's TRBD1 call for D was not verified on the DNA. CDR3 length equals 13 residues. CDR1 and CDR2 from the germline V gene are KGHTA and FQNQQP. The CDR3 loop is CSSSHRTNSDYTF. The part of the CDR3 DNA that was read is TGCTCCAGCAGTCACAGGACAAACTCCGACTACACC.

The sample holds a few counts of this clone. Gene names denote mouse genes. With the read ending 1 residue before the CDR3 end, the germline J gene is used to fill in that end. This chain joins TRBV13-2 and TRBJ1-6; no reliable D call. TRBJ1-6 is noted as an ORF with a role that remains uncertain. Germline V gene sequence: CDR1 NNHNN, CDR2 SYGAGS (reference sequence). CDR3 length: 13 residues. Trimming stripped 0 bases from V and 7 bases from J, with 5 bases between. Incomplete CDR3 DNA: TGTGCCAGCGGTGATGCTGGGAATTCGCCCCTCTAC. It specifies CASGDAGNSPLY. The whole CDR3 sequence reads CASGDAGNSPLYF.

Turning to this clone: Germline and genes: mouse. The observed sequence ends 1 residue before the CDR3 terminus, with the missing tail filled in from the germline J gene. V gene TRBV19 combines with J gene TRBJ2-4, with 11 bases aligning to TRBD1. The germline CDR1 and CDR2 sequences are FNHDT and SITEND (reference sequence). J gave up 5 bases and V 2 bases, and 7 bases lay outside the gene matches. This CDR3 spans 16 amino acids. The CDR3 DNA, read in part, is TGTGCCAGCAGTATTGGGACAGGGGGAAGGGGAAACACCTTGTAC. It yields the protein CASSIGTGGRGNTLY. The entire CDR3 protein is CASSIGTGGRGNTLYF.

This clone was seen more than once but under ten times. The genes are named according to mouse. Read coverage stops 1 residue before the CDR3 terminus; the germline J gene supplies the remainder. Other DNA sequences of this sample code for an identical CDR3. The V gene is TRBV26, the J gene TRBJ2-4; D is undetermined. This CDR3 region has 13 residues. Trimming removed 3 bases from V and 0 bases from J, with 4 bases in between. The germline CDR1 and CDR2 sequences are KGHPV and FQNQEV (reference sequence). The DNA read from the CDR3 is TGTGCCAGCAGTCTCCGTAGTCAAAACACCTTGTAC. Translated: CASSLRSQNTLY. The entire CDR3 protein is CASSLRSQNTLYF.

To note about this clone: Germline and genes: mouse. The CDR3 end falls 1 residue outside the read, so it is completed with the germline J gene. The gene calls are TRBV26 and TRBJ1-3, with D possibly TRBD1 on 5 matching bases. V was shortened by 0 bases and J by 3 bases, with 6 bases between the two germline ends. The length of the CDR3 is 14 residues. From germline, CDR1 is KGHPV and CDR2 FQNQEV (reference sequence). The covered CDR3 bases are TGTGCCAGCAGTCTGTCAGGGGATGGAAATACGCTCTAT. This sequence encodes CASSLSGDGNTLY. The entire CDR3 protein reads CASSLSGDGNTLYF.

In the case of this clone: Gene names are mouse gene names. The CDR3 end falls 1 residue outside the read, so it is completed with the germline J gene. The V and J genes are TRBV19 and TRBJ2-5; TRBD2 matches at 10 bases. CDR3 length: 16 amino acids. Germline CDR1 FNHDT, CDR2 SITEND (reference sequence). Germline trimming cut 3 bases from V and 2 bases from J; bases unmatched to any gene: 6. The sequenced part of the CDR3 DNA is TGTGCCAGCAGTACGGCTGGGGGGGCGCCCCAAGACACCCAGTAC. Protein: CASSTAGGAPQDTQY. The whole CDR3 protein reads CASSTAGGAPQDTQYF.

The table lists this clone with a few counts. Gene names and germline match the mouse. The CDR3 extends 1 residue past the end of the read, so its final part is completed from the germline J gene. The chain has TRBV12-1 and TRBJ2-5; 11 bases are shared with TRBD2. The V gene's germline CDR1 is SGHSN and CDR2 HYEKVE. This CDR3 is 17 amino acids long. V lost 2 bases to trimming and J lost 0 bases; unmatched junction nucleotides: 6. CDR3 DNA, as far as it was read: TGTGCCAGCTCTCCCGGACTGGGGGGTTCTAACCAAGACACCCAGTAC. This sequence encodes CASSPGLGGSNQDTQY. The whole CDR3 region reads CASSPGLGGSNQDTQYF.

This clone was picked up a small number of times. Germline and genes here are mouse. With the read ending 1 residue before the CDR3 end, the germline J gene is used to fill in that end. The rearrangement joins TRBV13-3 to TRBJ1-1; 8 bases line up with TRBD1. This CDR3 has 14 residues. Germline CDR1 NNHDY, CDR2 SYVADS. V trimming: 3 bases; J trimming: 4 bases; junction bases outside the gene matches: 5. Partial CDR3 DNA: TGTGCCAGCAGTGTGGGCAGGGGGCGCACAGAAGTCTTC. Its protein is CASSVGRGRTEVF. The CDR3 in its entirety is CASSVGRGRTEVFF.

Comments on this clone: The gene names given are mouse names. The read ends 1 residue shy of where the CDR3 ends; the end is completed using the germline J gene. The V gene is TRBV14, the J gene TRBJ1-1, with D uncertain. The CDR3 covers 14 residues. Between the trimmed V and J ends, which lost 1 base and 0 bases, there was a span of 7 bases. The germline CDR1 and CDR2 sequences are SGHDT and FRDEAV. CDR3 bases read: TGTGCCAGCAGTTTCGGGCAAACAAACACAGAAGTCTTC. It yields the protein CASSFGQTNTEVF. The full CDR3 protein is CASSFGQTNTEVFF. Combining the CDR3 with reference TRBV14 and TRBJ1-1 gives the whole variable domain EAGVTQSPRYAVLQEGQAVSFWCDPISGHDTLYWYQQPRDQGPQLLVYFRDEAVIDNSQLPSDRFSAVRPKGTNSTLKIQSAKQGDTATYLCASSFGQTNTEVFFGKGTRLTVV.